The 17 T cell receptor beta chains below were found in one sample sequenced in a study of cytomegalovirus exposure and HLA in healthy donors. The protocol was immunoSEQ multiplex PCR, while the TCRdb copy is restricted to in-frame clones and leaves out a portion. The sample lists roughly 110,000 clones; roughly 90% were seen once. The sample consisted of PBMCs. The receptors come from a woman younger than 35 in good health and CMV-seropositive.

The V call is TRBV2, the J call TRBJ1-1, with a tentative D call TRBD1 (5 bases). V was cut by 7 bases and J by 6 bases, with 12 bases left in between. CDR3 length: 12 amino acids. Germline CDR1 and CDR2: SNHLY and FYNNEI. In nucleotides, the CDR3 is TGTGCCAGCAATTCAGGGTTCCCTGAAGCTTTCTTT. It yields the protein CASNSGFPEAFF.

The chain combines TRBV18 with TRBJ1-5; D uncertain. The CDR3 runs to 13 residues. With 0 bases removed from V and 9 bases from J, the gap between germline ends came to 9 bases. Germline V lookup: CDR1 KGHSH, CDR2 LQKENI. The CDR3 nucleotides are TGTGCCAGCTCACCACCGATGAGAGGGCCCCAGCATTTT. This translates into CASSPPMRGPQHF.

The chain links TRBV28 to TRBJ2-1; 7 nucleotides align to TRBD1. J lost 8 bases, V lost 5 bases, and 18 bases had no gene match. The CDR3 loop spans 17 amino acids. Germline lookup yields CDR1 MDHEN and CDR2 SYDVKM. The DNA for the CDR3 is TGTGCCAGCAGTCTTCCCCAGGACAGGCGGCTGAGGGATGAGCAGTTCTTC. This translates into CASSLPQDRRLRDEQFF.

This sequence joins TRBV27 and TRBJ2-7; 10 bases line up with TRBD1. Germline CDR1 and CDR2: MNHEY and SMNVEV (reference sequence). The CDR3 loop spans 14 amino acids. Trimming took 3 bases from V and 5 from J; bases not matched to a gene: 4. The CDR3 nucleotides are TGTGCCAGCAGTTTGGGACAGGGGATGAACGAGCAGTACTTC. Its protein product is CASSLGQGMNEQYF.

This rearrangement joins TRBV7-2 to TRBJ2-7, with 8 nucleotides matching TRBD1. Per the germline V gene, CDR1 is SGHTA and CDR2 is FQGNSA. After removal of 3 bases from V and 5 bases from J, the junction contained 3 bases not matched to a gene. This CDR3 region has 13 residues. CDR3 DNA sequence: TGTGCCAGCAGCTTGGACAGGGAAGACGAGCAGTACGTC. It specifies CASSLDREDEQYV.

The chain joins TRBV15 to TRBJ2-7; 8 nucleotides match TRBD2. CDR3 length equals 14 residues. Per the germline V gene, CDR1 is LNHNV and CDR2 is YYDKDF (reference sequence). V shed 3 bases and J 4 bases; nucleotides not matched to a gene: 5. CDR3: CATSSGGGPYEQYF. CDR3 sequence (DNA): TGTGCCACCAGCAGTGGCGGGGGGCCTTACGAGCAGTACTTC.

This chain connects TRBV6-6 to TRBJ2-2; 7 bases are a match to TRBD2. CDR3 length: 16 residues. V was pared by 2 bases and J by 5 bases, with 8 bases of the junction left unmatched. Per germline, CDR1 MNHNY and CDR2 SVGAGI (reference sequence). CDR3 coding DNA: TGTGCCAGCAGTTACCCGCCTGGGGGGGGGACCGGGGAGCTGTTTTTT. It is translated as CASSYPPGGGTGELFF.

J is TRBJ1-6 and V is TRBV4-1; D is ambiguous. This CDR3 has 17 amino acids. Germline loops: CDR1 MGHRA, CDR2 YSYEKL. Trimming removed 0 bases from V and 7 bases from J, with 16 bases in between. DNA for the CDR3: TGCGCCAGCAGCCAAGATCGGTCAGGTTTTCGGAATTCACCCCTCCACTTT. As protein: CASSQDRSGFRNSPLHF.

The CDR3, as DNA: TGTGCCAGTGGAAGTGGCGGGTATGGCTACACCTTC. Its translation is CASGSGGYGYTF. J is TRBJ1-2 and V is TRBV27; D gene ambiguous. Between the trimmed V and J ends, which lost 9 bases and 5 bases, there was a span of 13 bases. Germline V CDR1 and CDR2: MNHEY, SMNVEV (reference sequence). CDR3 length: 12 residues.

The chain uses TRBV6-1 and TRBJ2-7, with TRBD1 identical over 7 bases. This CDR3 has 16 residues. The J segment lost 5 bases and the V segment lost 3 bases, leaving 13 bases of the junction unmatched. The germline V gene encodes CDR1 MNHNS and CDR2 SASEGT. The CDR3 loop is CASSEGDSSYQNEQYV. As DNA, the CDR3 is TGTGCCAGCAGTGAGGGGGACAGCTCGTACCAAAACGAGCAGTACGTC.

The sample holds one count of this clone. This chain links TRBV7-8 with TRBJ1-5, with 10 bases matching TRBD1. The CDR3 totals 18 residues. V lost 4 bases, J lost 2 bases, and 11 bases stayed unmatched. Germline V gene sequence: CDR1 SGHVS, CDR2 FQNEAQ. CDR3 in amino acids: CASSYFPGQGSGNQPQHF. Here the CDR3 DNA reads TGTGCCAGCAGCTACTTTCCGGGACAGGGGTCGGGCAATCAGCCCCAGCATTTT.

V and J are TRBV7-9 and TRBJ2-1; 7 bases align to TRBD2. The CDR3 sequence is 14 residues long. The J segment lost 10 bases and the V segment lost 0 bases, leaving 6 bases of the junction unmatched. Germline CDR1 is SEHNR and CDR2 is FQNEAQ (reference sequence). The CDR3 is CASSLAGGGNEQFF. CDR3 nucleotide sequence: TGTGCCAGCAGCTTAGCTGGGGGGGGTAACGAGCAGTTCTTC.

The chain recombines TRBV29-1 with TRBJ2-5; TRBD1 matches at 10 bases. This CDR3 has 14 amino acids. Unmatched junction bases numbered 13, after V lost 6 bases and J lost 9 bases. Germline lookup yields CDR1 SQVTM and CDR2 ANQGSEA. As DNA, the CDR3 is TGCAGCGTGGCTGGACAGGGGGTAAAGGGTTCCCAGTACTTC. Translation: CSVAGQGVKGSQYF.

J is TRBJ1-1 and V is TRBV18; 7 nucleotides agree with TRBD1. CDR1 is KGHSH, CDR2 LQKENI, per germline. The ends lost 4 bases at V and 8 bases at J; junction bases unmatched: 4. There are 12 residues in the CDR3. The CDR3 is CASSRQGREAFF. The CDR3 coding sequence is TGTGCCAGCTCACGACAGGGCCGGGAAGCTTTCTTT.

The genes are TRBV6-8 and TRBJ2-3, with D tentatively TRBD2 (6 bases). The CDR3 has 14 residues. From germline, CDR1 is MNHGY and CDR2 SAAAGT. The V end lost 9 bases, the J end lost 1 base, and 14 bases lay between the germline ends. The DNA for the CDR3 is TGTGCCAGTTCGGGCGGGACTGGCACAGATACGCAGTATTTT. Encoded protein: CASSGGTGTDTQYF.

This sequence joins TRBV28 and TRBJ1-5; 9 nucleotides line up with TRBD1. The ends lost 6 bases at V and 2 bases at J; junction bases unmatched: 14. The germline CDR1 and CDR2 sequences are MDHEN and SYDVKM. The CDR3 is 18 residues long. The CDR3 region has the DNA TGTGCCAGCAGACGGGACAGGGCGGATACCTTGGGCAATCAGCCCCAGCATTTT. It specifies CASRRDRADTLGNQPQHF.

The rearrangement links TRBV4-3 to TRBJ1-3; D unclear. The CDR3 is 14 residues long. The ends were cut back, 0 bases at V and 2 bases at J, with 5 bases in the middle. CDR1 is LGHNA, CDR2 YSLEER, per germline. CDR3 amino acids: CASSQDLTGNTIYF. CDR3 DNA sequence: TGCGCCAGCAGCCAAGATCTAACTGGAAACACCATATATTTT.